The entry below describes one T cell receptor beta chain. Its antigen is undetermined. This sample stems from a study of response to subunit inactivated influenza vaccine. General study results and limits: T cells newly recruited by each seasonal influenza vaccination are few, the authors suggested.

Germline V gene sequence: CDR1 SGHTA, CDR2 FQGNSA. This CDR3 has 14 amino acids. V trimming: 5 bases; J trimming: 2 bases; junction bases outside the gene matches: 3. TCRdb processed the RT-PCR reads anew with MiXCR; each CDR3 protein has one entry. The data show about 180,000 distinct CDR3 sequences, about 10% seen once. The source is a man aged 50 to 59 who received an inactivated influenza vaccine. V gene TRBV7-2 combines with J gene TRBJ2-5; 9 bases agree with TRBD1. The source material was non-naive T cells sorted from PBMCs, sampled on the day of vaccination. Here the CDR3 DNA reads TGTGCCAGCAGCGGGGACAGGGCGCAAGAGACCCAGTACTTC. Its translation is CASSGDRAQETQYF.